This T cell receptor beta chain is drawn from a study of cytomegalovirus exposure and HLA in healthy donors. General study results and limits: Within an earlier analysis, most TCR beta V segments proved productive either about 90% or about 30% of the time. Reports indicate that TCR beta sequences accurately predicted the HLA-A and HLA-B alleles of most subjects. Overall, approximately 150 TCR beta chains were annotated as cytomegalovirus-associated.

This clone was observed a few times. Its antigen is not known. V was shortened by 3 bases and J by 3 bases, with 12 bases between the two germline ends. Germline values: CDR1 MNHEY, CDR2 SMNVEV (reference sequence). The CDR3 has 14 residues. The PCR ran on 60 Vbeta and 13 Jbeta primers. Assay used: immunoSEQ multiplex PCR; TCRdb lists only in-frame clones, some missing. The sample records roughly 190,000 clones, roughly four fifths being singletons. This receptor was identified in a woman aged 18-30 years in good health and CMV-seronegative. The chain combines TRBV27 with TRBJ2-7; D remains unclear. The material sequenced was PBMCs. CDR3 residues: CASSFARSNYEQYF. In DNA form, the CDR3 reads TGTGCCAGCAGTTTCGCCAGAAGTAACTACGAGCAGTACTTC.